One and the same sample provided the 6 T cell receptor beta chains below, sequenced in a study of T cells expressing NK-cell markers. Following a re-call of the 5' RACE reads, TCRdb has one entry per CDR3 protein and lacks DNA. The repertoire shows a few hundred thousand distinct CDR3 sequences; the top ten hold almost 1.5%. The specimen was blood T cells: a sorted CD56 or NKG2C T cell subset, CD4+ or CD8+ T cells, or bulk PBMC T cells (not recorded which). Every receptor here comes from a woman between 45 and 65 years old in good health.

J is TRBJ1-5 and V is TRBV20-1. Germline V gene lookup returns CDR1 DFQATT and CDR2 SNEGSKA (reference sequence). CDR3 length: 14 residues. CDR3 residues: CSAIREGTNQPQHF.

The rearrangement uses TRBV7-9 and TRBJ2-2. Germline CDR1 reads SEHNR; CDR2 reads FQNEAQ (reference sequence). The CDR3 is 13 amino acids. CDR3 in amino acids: CASSLVTQGELFF.

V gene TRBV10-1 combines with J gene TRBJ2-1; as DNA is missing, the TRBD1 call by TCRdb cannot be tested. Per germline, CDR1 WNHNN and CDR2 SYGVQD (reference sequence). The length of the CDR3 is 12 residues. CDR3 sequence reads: CASSESGGKQFF.

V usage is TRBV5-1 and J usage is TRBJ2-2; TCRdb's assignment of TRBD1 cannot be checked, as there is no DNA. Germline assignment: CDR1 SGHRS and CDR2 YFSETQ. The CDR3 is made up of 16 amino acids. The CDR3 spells CASSPLRGRHTGELFF.

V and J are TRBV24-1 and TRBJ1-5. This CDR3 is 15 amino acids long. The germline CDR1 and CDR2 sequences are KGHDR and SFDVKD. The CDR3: CATSDLGGGNQPQHF.

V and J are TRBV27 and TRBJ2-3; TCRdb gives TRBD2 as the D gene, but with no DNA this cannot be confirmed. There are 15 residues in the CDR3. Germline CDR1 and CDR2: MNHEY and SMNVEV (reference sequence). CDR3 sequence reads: CASTRLAGVADTQYF.